The 9 T cell receptor beta chains given below trace back to one sample, sequenced in a study of blood T cell repertoires in COVID-19. Profiled with immunoSEQ multiplex PCR; TCRdb holds only in-frame clones, not every one. This sample has approximately 25,000 clones, with roughly 90% found just once. Input material: peripheral blood. Receptors were obtained from a human donor with active COVID-19. The donor label of this sample is uncertain.

This rearrangement joins TRBV29-1 to TRBJ2-4; TRBD1 aligns across 9 bases. The ends lost 4 bases at V and 9 bases at J; junction bases unmatched: 4. The CDR3 spans 12 residues. The germline V gene encodes CDR1 SQVTM and CDR2 ANQGSEA. This chain's CDR3 is CSVAGQGGIQYF. Here the CDR3 DNA reads TGCAGCGTTGCGGGACAGGGTGGCATTCAGTACTTC.

This chain joins TRBV14 and TRBJ1-2, with a possible D match to TRBD1 (6 bases). Trimming shortened V by 1 base and J by 4 bases, and 13 bases separated the two germline ends. This CDR3 region has 15 residues. The germline V gene has CDR1 SGHDN and CDR2 FVKESK. CDR3 amino acids: CASSQATGSGYGYTF. The CDR3 DNA follows: TGTGCCAGCAGCCAAGCCACAGGGTCAGGCTATGGCTACACCTTC.

The CDR3 DNA reads TGTGCCAGCAGCCCCCGGATAGCAAGTGGGGCCGAGCAGTACTTC. Its protein is CASSPRIASGAEQYF. The chain carries TRBV16 and TRBJ2-7; perhaps TRBD1 as D (5 bases). V lost 4 bases to trimming and J lost 6 bases, with 19 bases between them. The CDR3 contains 15 residues. Per germline, CDR1 KGHSY and CDR2 FQNENV.

The chain joins TRBV27 to TRBJ1-1; tentatively, D is TRBD1 (5 bases). Looked up from germline, CDR1 is MNHEY and CDR2 is SMNVEV (reference sequence). The V end lost 5 bases, the J end lost 4 bases, and 8 bases lay between the germline ends. The CDR3 runs 12 residues. CDR3 sequence: CASSAGGTEAFF. In DNA, the CDR3 is TGTGCCAGCAGTGCCGGGGGCACTGAAGCTTTCTTT.

V is TRBV10-3 and J is TRBJ2-1; 10 bases map to TRBD1. From germline, CDR1 is ENHRY and CDR2 SYGVKD. V shed 3 bases and J 4 bases; nucleotides not matched to a gene: 12. There are 18 residues in the CDR3. The CDR3 DNA reads TGTGCCATCAGTGATCGCGGGGCGGGGACAGGGGTATACAATGAGCAGTTCTTC. Translation gives CAISDRGAGTGVYNEQFF.

V usage is TRBV7-3 and J usage is TRBJ2-3; 8 positions match TRBD1. Germline values: CDR1 SGHTA, CDR2 FQGTGA. This CDR3 is built from 14 residues. Trimming took 5 bases from V and 6 from J; bases not matched to a gene: 7. CDR3 nucleotides: TGTGCCAGCAGCGCCCGACAGGGGAAGGATACGCAGTATTTT. Its protein product is CASSARQGKDTQYF.

This clone was found a few times. The chain joins TRBV6-1 to TRBJ2-3; D might be TRBD1 (5 bases). Germline CDR1 and CDR2: MNHNS and SASEGT. Between the trimmed V and J ends, which lost 0 bases and 2 bases, there was a span of 9 bases. This CDR3 has 15 residues. This CDR3 reads CASSEAGPLTDTQYF. CDR3 bases: TGTGCCAGCAGTGAAGCGGGGCCCCTCACAGATACGCAGTATTTT.

V usage is TRBV9 and J usage is TRBJ2-2; 9 positions agree with TRBD2. CDR3 length: 16 amino acids. The germline CDR1 and CDR2 sequences are SGDLS and YYNGEE. V was pared by 0 bases and J by 5 bases, with 5 bases of the junction left unmatched. The CDR3 nucleotides are TGTGCCAGCAGCGTAGGAGGCGGGGGGGCGACCGGGGAGCTGTTTTTT. Its translation: CASSVGGGGATGELFF.

This sequence joins TRBV27 and TRBJ2-1, with D perhaps TRBD2 (6 bases). Germline V gene data show CDR1 as MNHEY and CDR2 as SMNVEV (reference sequence). Trimming took 3 bases from V and 8 from J, leaving 20 bases between them. The CDR3 has 16 amino acids. CDR3 region: CASSFGPREVVDEQFF. The CDR3 DNA reads TGTGCCAGCAGTTTTGGTCCCAGGGAGGTGGTGGATGAGCAGTTCTTC.